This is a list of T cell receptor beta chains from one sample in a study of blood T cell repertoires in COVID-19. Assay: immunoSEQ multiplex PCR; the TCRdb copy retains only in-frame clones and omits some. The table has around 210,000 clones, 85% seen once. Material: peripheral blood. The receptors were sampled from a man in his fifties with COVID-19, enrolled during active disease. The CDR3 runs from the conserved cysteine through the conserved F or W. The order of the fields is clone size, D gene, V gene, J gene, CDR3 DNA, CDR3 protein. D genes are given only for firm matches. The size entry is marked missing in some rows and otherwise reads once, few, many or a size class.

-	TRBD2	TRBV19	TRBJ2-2	TGTGCCAGTAGTAGAGACTCCTCTGGACTAGCGGGCTATGTGTTTTTT	CASSRDSSGLAGYVFF
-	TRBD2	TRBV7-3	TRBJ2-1	TGTGCCAGCAGCTCCTTAGCGGGGGCGGTCAATGAGCAGTTCTTC	CASSSLAGAVNEQFF
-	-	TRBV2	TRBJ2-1	TGTGCCAGCAGGGAAGACTACCTTTCCTACAATGAGCAGTTCTTC	CASREDYLSYNEQFF
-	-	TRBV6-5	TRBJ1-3	TGTGCCAGCAGTTACTCGCCTCGACAGGGAAACACCATATATTTT	CASSYSPRQGNTIYF
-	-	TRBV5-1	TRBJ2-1	TGCGCCAGCAGCTTGACCGGGAGCTCCTACAATGAGCAGTTCTTC	CASSLTGSSYNEQFF
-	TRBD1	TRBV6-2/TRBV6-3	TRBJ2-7	TGTGCCAGCAGATACTGGGGCAGGGGGCCTCCGTACGGGCAGTACTTC	CASRYWGRGPPYGQYF
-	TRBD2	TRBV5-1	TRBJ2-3	TGCGCCAGCAGTCCTCGGACTAGCGGGGGAACAGATACGCAGTATTTT	CASSPRTSGGTDTQYF
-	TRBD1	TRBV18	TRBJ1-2	TGTGCCAGCTCAGCTAGGGGACAGGGGCCGGCGTCTAACTATGGCTACACCTTC	CASSARGQGPASNYGYTF
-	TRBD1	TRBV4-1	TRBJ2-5	TGCGCCAGCAGCCAACTGACAGGGGGCCAAGAGACCCAGTACTTC	CASSQLTGGQETQYF
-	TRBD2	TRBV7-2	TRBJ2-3	TGTGCCAGCAGTCCCGTGGTAGCGGGGGGGCTGGATACGCAGTATTTT	CASSPVVAGGLDTQYF
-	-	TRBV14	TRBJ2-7	TGTGCCAGCAGCCCCAACTCGGCGGGTCACTCCTACGAGCAGTACTTC	CASSPNSAGHSYEQYF
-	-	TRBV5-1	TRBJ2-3	TGCGCCAGCCAACGAGTACAGGGAGGGGCAGATACGCAGTATTTT	CASQRVQGGADTQYF
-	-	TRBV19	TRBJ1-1	TGTGCCAGCAAGAAAACAGAAAACACTGAAGCTTTCTTT	CASKKTENTEAFF
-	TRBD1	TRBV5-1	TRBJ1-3	TGCGCCAGCAGCTCGTCGGGACAGAAAGGAAACACCATATATTTT	CASSSSGQKGNTIYF
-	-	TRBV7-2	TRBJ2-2	TGTGCCAGCAGCACGGACAGATACACCGGGGAGCTGTTTTTT	CASSTDRYTGELFF
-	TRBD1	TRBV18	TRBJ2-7	TGTGCCAGCTCACCAGAACAGGGGCGGAACGAGCAGTACTTC	CASSPEQGRNEQYF
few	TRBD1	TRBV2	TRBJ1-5	TGTGCCAGCAGAGAGGGACAGGCCAATCAGCCCCAGCATTTT	CASREGQANQPQHF
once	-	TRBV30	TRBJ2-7	TGTGCCTGGAGTCCAGTCTCCTACGAGCAGTACTTC	CAWSPVSYEQYF
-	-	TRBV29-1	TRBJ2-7	TGCAGCGGAGGGCGGTACGAGCAGTACTTC	CSGGRYEQYF
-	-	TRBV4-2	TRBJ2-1	TGTGCCAGCAGCCAAAAAGTTTATACAGCGGACAATGAGCAGTTCTTC	CASSQKVYTADNEQFF
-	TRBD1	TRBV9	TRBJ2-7	TGTGCCAGCAGCGAACTTGGACAGGGCCACGAGCAGTACTTC	CASSELGQGHEQYF
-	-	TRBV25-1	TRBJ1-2	TGTGCCAGCAGTGTGGGCAGCTATGGCTACACCTTC	CASSVGSYGYTF
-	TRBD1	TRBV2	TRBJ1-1	TGTGCCAGCAGTCTCTCAGGGGGTCCGGAGACAGGGGGCGCGGGGACTGAAGCTTTCTTT	CASSLSGGPETGGAGTEAFF
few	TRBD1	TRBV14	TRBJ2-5	TGTGCCAGCAGACCGACAGGGGGAGAGACCCAGTACTTC	CASRPTGGETQYF
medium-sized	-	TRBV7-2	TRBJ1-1	TGTGCCAGCAGCTCGGCGACAGGGAACACTGAAGCTTTCTTT	CASSSATGNTEAFF
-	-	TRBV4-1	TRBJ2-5	TGCGCCAGCAGCCAAGATTGGGGAAACCGGGACTCGCAAGAGACCCAGTACTTC	CASSQDWGNRDSQETQYF
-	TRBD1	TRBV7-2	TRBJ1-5	TGTGCCAGCAGCTTTGGGACAGCTCTTACGAATCAGCCCCAGCATTTT	CASSFGTALTNQPQHF
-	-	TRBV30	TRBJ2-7	TGTGCCTGGAGTGCGGAGACAGCCACCTACGAGCAGTACTTC	CAWSAETATYEQYF
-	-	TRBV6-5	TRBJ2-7	TGTGCCAGCAGTTCGACGGCGGGCGGCGAGCAGTACTTC	CASSSTAGGEQYF
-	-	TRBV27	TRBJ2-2	TGTGCCAGCAGTTCAGGGGTTTTCCTGGGCACCGGGGAGCTGTTTTTT	CASSSGVFLGTGELFF
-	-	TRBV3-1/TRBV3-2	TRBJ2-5	TGTGCCAGCAGCTCAAACCGACAGGTCCAAGAGACCCAGTACTTC	CASSSNRQVQETQYF
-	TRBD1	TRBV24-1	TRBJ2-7	TGTGCCACCAGTGACCTCAATCGACAGGGGGCCATGGTGCAGTACTTC	CATSDLNRQGAMVQYF
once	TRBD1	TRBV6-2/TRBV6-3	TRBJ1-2	TGTGCCAGCAGTTCGGACAGGGGGCGCCGGGGCTACACCTTC	CASSSDRGRRGYTF
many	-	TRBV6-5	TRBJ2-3	TGTGCCAGCAGGGAGCGGACCCCCACAGATACGCAGTATTTT	CASRERTPTDTQYF
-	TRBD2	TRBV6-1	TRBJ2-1	TGTGCCAGCAGTCAACTAGCGGGGCTTGAGCAGTTCTTC	CASSQLAGLEQFF
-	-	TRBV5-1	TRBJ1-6	TGCGCCAGCAGCTTGGACAGGGCAAATTCACCCCTCCACTTT	CASSLDRANSPLHF
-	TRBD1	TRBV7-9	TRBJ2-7	TGTGCCAGCAGCCCTCGACAGGGCAAGTACGAGCAGTACTTC	CASSPRQGKYEQYF
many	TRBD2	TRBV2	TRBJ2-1	TGTGCCAGCAGTGAATGGTCTAGCGGGGGGAATTACAATGAGCAGTTCTTC	CASSEWSSGGNYNEQFF
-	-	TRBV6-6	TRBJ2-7	TGTGCCAGTAGCTCACAGGGCTACGAGCAGTACTTC	CASSSQGYEQYF
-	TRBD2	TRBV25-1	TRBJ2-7	TGTGCCAGCAGTGATAGCGGGGCCTCCTACGAGCAGTACTTC	CASSDSGASYEQYF
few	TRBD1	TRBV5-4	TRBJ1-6	TGTGCCAGCAGCTCCCGGCCCGACAGGGGTGCATCACCCCTCCACTTT	CASSSRPDRGASPLHF
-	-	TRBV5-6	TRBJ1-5	TGTGCCAGCAGCGCGTGGGGGGATCAGCCCCAGCATTTT	CASSAWGDQPQHF
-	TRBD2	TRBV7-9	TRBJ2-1	TGTGCCAGCAGCTTAGGGGCTAGCGGGGGCGATGAGCAGTTCTTC	CASSLGASGGDEQFF
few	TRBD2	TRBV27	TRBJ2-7	TGTGCCAGCAGTCTCCGAAACGCACTAGCGGGAAACTCCTACGAGCAGTACTTC	CASSLRNALAGNSYEQYF
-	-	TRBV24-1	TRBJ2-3	TGTGCCACCGGCCGTGGGCGGGAACCCCAGGGCGGCACAGATACGCAGTATTTT	CATGRGREPQGGTDTQYF
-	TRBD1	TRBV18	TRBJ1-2	TGTGCCAGCTCACCACGTGTTAACCAGGGGGTTCGCTATGGCTACACCTTC	CASSPRVNQGVRYGYTF
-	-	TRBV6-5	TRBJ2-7	TGTGCCAGCACCTCACCTGGGAGGTCCAGATACGAGCAGTACTTC	CASTSPGRSRYEQYF
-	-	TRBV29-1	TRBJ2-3	TGCAGCGTTCTTCAGGGCAGCACAGATACGCAGTATTTT	CSVLQGSTDTQYF